This TCR beta chain stems from a study of vaccination and CD4 T cells after COVID-19. Across the whole study: Median time from second vaccine dose to sampling was about 70 days (14 to 241).

The sample's time point: late sampling 161 to 241 days after vaccination in three convalescent patients. Treatment: approximately 9-day PBMC culture with coronavirus spike peptide pools or control peptides (ViraFEST assay). V shed 9 bases, J shed 3 bases, and the junction held 5 bases outside the gene matches. In germline, CDR1 is LNHDA, CDR2 SQIVND (reference sequence). There are 14 residues in the CDR3. Researchers used the Oncomine TCR Beta short-read assay to sequence DNA from cultured CD4+ T cells. TCRdb itself ran the PCR reads through MiXCR, one entry per CDR3 protein. The data contain fewer than 30,000 distinct CDR3 sequences, approximately 40% of them singletons. Concerning this clonotype itself: Its specificity is not known.

V is TRBV19 and J is TRBJ1-2; 12 nucleotides agree with TRBD1. The sequenced sample was CD4+ T cells from blood, cultured in vitro, obtained about 7 months after SARS-CoV-2 vaccination. This clonotype originated in a human donor who had recovered from COVID-19. For the CDR3, the DNA is TGTGCCAGCACGGGACAGGGGGCTTACTATGGCTACACCTTC. It encodes CASTGQGAYYGYTF.